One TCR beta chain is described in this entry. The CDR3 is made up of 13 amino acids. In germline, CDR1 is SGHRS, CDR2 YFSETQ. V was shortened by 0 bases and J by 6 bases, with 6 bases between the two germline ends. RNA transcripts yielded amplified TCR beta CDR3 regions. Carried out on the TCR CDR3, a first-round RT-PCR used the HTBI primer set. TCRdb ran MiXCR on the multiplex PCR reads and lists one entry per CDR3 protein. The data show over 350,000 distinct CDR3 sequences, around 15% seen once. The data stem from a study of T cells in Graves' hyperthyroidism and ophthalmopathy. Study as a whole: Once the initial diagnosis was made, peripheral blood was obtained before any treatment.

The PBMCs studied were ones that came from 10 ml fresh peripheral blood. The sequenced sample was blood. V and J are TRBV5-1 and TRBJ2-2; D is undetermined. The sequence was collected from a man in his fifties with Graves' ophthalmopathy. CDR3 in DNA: TGCGCCAGCAGCTTGGCTCCCGCCGGGGAGCTGTTTTTT. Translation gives CASSLAPAGELFF.